This T cell receptor (beta chain) was profiled in a study of T cells in Graves' hyperthyroidism and ophthalmopathy. General study results and limits: The model foresaw ophthalmopathy a median around 6.4 months prior to onset. The majority of expanded thyroid clonotypes above 0.001 also appeared in blood.

Using RNA transcripts as the source, TCR beta CDR3 regions were amplified. The TCR CDR3 first-round RT-PCR relied on the HTBI primer set. TCRdb reanalysed the multiplex PCR reads using MiXCR and keeps one entry per CDR3 protein. Of a few hundred thousand distinct CDR3 sequences listed, about a sixth are singletons. Around 9.9 ml of fresh peripheral blood supplied the PBMCs. Germline V gene lookup returns CDR1 SGHTA and CDR2 FQGNSA. This CDR3 region has 14 residues. The V and J ends lost 4 bases and 1 base respectively, with 10 bases between them. Worth noting for this clonotype: Its target is not known. The missing conserved phenylalanine or tryptophan at the end of this CDR3 makes a read error likely.

This rearrangement joins TRBV7-2 to TRBJ1-1; D remains unclear. The material sequenced was blood. The clonotype was recovered from a woman between 35 and 50 years old with Graves' ophthalmopathy. The CDR3 coding sequence is TGTGCCAGCAGCTGGACGGATTCGAACACTGAAGCTTTCTCT. Its translation is CASSWTDSNTEAFS.